Only one count was recorded for the clone carrying this T cell receptor beta chain. The data were taken from a study of blood T cell repertoires in COVID-19. Study-wide background: T cells, B-cell-depleted T cells, or PBMCs provided the cDNA or gDNA that served as material.

As processed by the authors: Amplification of reference gene primers provided the estimated nucleated cell counts. Measured with immunoSEQ multiplex PCR; TCRdb has only the in-frame clones, and not every one. The DNA was the basis for D and trimming; V, J and clone size are from that table. The data contain just over 650,000 clones, over 80% of them singletons. What was sequenced was peripheral blood. The TCR originated in a woman aged 18 to 35 with acute or convalescent COVID-19.

The CDR3 DNA follows: TGTGCCAGTAGTATTCTTGGGACAGCGAACACTGAAGCTTTCTTT. Translating gives CASSILGTANTEAFF. J is TRBJ1-1 and V is TRBV19; 7 bases match TRBD1. The CDR3 sequence is 15 residues long. The V and J ends lost 3 bases and 1 base, in that order; junction bases with no gene match: 5. Germline V gene lookup returns CDR1 LNHDA and CDR2 SQIVND (reference sequence).